This T cell receptor (beta chain) was observed in a study of blood T cell repertoires in COVID-19. Across the whole study: PBMCs, B-cell-depleted T cells, or T cells provided the cDNA or gDNA that made up the material.

In the source study's methods: Nucleated cell counts were estimated from reference gene primer amplification. The assay was immunoSEQ multiplex PCR, and TCRdb's table has in-frame clones only and misses some. That table supplies the V and J calls and clone size; D and trimming were determined from the DNA. The sample lists some 110,000 clones, roughly nine tenths seen once, with about 8% in the top ten. The trim removed 3 bases at V and 5 bases at J, leaving 9 bases unmatched. The CDR3 runs to 15 residues. Germline assignment: CDR1 SGHDN and CDR2 FVKESK. The sequence derives from a human donor in a cohort sampled during active COVID-19. The J gene is TRBJ2-7, the V gene TRBV14, with 8 positions matching TRBD1. The sample consisted of peripheral blood. The CDR3 bases are TGTGCCAGCAGCCATCTTGGAGCAGGGGGCGACGAGCAGTACTTC. This codes for CASSHLGAGGDEQYF.